This is a list of T cell receptor beta chains from one sample in a study of CD8+CD57+ T cells in acquired aplastic anemia. TCRdb used MiXCR to reprocess the reads, holding one entry per CDR3 protein. The data contain around 430,000 distinct CDR3 sequences, around 33% of them singletons. Sequenced input: sorted CD4+, CD8+, or CD8+CD57+ T cells (not recorded which) from PBMCs. Receptors originate from a human donor with aplastic anemia. CDR3s include the opening cysteine and the closing phenylalanine or tryptophan.

J: TRBJ2-7
V: TRBV7-9
CDR3: CASSQLGLADYEQYF

J: TRBJ1-6
V: TRBV6-1
CDR3: CASSLIGTGHSPLHF

J: TRBJ1-4
V: TRBV19
CDR3: CASSIGGQPNEKLFF

J: TRBJ2-7
V: TRBV6-1
CDR3: CASNYANRATYEQYF

J: TRBJ2-2
V: TRBV29-1
CDR3: CSTGGANTGELFF

J: TRBJ1-3
V: TRBV11-1
CDR3: CASSTTGMGSGNTIYF

J: TRBJ1-5
V: TRBV19
CDR3: CVPEGVSQPQHF

J: TRBJ1-2
V: TRBV27
CDR3: CASRQTRAAYGYTF

J: TRBJ1-2
V: TRBV7-2
CDR3: CASSIQTGGHGYTF

J: TRBJ1-5
V: TRBV2
CDR3: CASSATTGGGWPQHF

J: TRBJ1-2
V: TRBV25-1
CDR3: CASSFDPGQDYGYTF

J: TRBJ2-7
V: TRBV20-1
CDR3: CSANPGGNSYEQYF

J: TRBJ2-1
V: TRBV2
CDR3: CASSPGEGRYNEQFF

J: TRBJ2-3
V: TRBV10-3
CDR3: CAISRESRDTQYF

J: TRBJ2-7
V: TRBV7-8
CDR3: CASSLGAGGGYEQYF

J: TRBJ2-7
V: TRBV20-1
CDR3: CSATSLGTGYEQYF

J: TRBJ1-1
V: TRBV7-9
CDR3: CASSLEGLTEAFF

J: TRBJ2-6
V: TRBV2
CDR3: CASSANVLTF

J: TRBJ2-3
V: TRBV4-2
CDR3: CASSQQGAPLSTDTQYF

J: TRBJ2-3
V: TRBV25-1
CDR3: CASSESAGAGDTQYF

J: TRBJ2-5
V: TRBV5-1
CDR3: CASSLGDRGFQETQYF

J: TRBJ2-7
V: TRBV5-1
CDR3: CASSLVAEAYEQYF

J: TRBJ1-4
V: TRBV2
CDR3: CASSIAGREKLFF

J: TRBJ1-6
V: TRBV5-6
CDR3: CASSYWDRGLAPPHF

J: TRBJ1-2
V: TRBV4-2
CDR3: CASSLPPPAGDYGYTF

J: TRBJ2-5
V: TRBV20-1
CDR3: CSASSGEETQYF

J: TRBJ2-6
V: TRBV29-1
CDR3: CSVGQGPNSGANVLTF

J: TRBJ2-1
V: TRBV12-3/TRBV12-4
CDR3: CASTTFGLAIYF

J: TRBJ1-4
V: TRBV5-6
CDR3: CASSLKTPGRGKLFF

J: TRBJ2-5
V: TRBV5-1
CDR3: CASSQEGSRIQETQYF

J: TRBJ1-5
V: TRBV27
CDR3: CASRPRQYNQPQHF

J: TRBJ2-7
V: TRBV24-1
CDR3: CATGTGTGGYEQYF

J: TRBJ2-7
V: TRBV5-1
CDR3: CASSAGQPSYEQYF

J: TRBJ1-4
V: TRBV7-6
CDR3: CASSPRRMREKLFF

J: TRBJ1-1
V: TRBV11-2
CDR3: CASSLRAGATNTEAFF

J: TRBJ1-1
V: TRBV20-1
CDR3: CSAPTEDTEAFF

J: TRBJ2-2
V: TRBV7-3
CDR3: CASTLGVAGELFF

J: TRBJ1-2
V: TRBV30
CDR3: CAWSVRQGEGYGYTF